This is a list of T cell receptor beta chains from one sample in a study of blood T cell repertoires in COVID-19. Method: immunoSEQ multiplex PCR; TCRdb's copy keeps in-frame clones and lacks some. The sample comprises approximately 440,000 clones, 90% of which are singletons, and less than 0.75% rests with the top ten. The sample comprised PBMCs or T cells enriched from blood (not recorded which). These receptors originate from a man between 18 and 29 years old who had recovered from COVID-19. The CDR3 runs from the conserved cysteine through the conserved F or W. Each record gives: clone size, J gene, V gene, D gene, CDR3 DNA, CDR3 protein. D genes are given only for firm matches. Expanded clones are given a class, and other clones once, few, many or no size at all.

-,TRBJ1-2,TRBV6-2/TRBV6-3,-,TGTGCCAGCAGTTACAGTGGGCCCGGCGGCTACACCTTC,CASSYSGPGGYTF
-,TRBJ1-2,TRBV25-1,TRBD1,TGTGCCACTAGGGACAGGGGGATTGGTGGCTACACCTTC,CATRDRGIGGYTF
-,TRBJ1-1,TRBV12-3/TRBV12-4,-,TGTGCCAGCAGTTTAGGGGAGAACTCTGAAGCTTTCTTT,CASSLGENSEAFF
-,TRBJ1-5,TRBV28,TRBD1,TGTGCCAGCAGTTACAACCCCCGATCCGGGACAGGATATAGCAATCAGCCCCAGCATTTT,CASSYNPRSGTGYSNQPQHF
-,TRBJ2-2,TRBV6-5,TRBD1,TGTGCCAGCAGTTACAGGGGGCGCAACACCGGGGAGCTGTTTTTT,CASSYRGRNTGELFF
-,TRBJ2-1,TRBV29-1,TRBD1,TGCAGCGTAGGGACAGGGGCGAATGAGCAGTTCTTC,CSVGTGANEQFF
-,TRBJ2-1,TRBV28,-,TGTGCCAGCAGCAGACAGTTGCGCTCCTACAATGAGCAGTTCTTC,CASSRQLRSYNEQFF
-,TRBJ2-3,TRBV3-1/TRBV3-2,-,TGTGCCAGCAGCCAAGATCGTTCTGGACAGCACACAGATACGCAGTATTTT,CASSQDRSGQHTDTQYF
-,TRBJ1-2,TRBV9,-,TGTGCCAGCAGCGCTACAGGGTTGGGCGATGGCTACACCTTC,CASSATGLGDGYTF
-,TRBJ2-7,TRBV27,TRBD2,TGTGCCAGCAGAGCCGGGACTAGCGGGATCTACGAGCAGTACTTC,CASRAGTSGIYEQYF
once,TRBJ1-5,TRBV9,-,TGTGCCAGCAGCGACTCAGGGATTGATCAGCCCCAGCATTTT,CASSDSGIDQPQHF
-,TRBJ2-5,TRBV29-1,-,TGCAGCGCCGGGAGTCTTTTACCGTACGGGGAGACCCAGTACTTC,CSAGSLLPYGETQYF
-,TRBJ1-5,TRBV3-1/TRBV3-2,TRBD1,TGTGCCAGCAGCGGAGCCGGGACAGCTAGCAATCAGCCCCAGCATTTT,CASSGAGTASNQPQHF
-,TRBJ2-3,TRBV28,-,TGTGCCAGCAGCCCCCCCGGCACAGATACGCAGTATTTT,CASSPPGTDTQYF
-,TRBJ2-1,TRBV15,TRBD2,TGTGCCACCAGCGCCGGACTAGCGGTTAACAATGAGCAGTTCTTC,CATSAGLAVNNEQFF
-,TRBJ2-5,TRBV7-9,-,TGTGCCAGCAGCTTAGCTCGCGGAATCCAAGAGACCCAGTACTTC,CASSLARGIQETQYF
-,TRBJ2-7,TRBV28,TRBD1,TGTGCCAGCACGTTCTCCGGGACAGGGTACTACGAGCAGTACTTC,CASTFSGTGYYEQYF
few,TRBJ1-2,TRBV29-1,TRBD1,TGCAGCGTAGGAGACAGGGTGGGTTGGGGCTACACCTTC,CSVGDRVGWGYTF
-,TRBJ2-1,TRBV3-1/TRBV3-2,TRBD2,TGTGCCAGCAGCCAAGGCAGGACTAGCGGGGGGGCAAGAGAGCAGTTCTTC,CASSQGRTSGGAREQFF
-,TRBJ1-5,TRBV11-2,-,TGTGCCAGCAGCTGGAGCGGCAATCAGCCCCAGCATTTT,CASSWSGNQPQHF
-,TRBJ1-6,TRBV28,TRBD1,TGTGCCAGCAGTTTCGGGACAGGGAATTCACCCCTCCACTTT,CASSFGTGNSPLHF
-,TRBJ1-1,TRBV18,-,TGTGCCAGCTCACCACCGGCGGGGCGGAGCACTGAAGCTTTCTTT,CASSPPAGRSTEAFF
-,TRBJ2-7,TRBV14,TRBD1,TGTGCCAGCAGCCAACGGACAGGGGTGGCCTACGAGCAGTACTTC,CASSQRTGVAYEQYF
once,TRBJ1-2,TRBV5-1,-,TGCGCCAGCAGCCCCTCGACAGGAGTTGGTGGCTACACCTTC,CASSPSTGVGGYTF
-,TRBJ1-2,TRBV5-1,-,TGCGCCAGCAGCTACCCGGACAGAAACTATGGCTACACCTTC,CASSYPDRNYGYTF
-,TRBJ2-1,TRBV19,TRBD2,TGTGCCAGTAGTAAGCGGACTAGCGGGGATCCAAGCTCCTACAATGAGCAGTTCTTC,CASSKRTSGDPSSYNEQFF
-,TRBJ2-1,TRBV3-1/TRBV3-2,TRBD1,TGTGCCAGCAGCCAAGATTTTACAGGGGGCCACAATGAGCAGTTCTTC,CASSQDFTGGHNEQFF
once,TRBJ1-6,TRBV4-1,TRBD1,TGCGCCAGCAGCCAACAGGGGGCTTCACCCCTCCACTTT,CASSQQGASPLHF
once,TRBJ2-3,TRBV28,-,TGTGCCAGCAGTGGCGGTCCTCCAGATACGCAGTATTTT,CASSGGPPDTQYF
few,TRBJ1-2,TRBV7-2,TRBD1,TGTGCCAGCAGCTCACTGCGGACAGGGGGTCGTGGCTACACCTTC,CASSSLRTGGRGYTF
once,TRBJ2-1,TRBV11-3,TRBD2,TGTGCCAGCAGCCACAACATAATCGGACTAGCGGAAGATGAGCAGTTCTTC,CASSHNIIGLAEDEQFF
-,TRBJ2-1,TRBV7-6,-,TGTGCCAGCAGCTCTACAACTAGCCTTTACAATGAGCAGTTCTTC,CASSSTTSLYNEQFF
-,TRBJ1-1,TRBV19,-,TGTGCCAGTAGTATTATGGCAGGGATGGGCACTGAAGCTTTCTTT,CASSIMAGMGTEAFF
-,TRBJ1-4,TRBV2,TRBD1,TGTGCCAGCATGGACAGGGGCAATGAAAAACTGTTTTTT,CASMDRGNEKLFF